This is a list of T cell receptor beta chains from one sample in a study of early T cells in non-severe SARS-CoV-2 infection. TCRdb used MiXCR to reprocess the 5' RACE reads, holding one entry per CDR3 protein. The sample shows 45,000 to 55,000 distinct CDR3 sequences, less than 7.5% of them seen only once. This material consisted of whole blood, taken at baseline. All receptors derive from an adult who was a healthcare worker with PCR-confirmed SARS-CoV-2 infection or an uninfected control (not recorded which). Each CDR3 is given with its conserved first and last residue. Fields, in order: D gene, J gene, V gene, clone size, CDR3 DNA, CDR3 protein. D genes are given only for firm matches. Size values are once, few and many counts, or a class for expanded clones, and some rows have none.

>NA|TRBJ2-6|TRBV19|many
TGTGCCAGTACCAAAGGTTCTGGGGCCAACGTCCTGACTTTC
CASTKGSGANVLTF
>NA|TRBJ2-7|TRBV19|many
TGTGCCAGTAGTATAGAGGGCACCCTCCTTCGCTACGAGCAGTACTTC
CASSIEGTLLRYEQYF
>TRBD2|TRBJ2-1|TRBV6-4|many
TGTGCCAGCAGTGACTCGGGTAGCGGGGGGCACAATGAGCAGTTCTTC
CASSDSGSGGHNEQFF
>TRBD1|TRBJ2-3|TRBV7-6|NA
TGTGCCAGCAGCTTAGCGTCGGCAGGGGGAATGACAGATACGCAGTATTTT
CASSLASAGGMTDTQYF
>NA|TRBJ2-6|TRBV6-5|many
TGTGCCAGCAGTCAGGCTACGGCGGGGCCCAGGGCTGGGGCCAACGTCCTGATTTTC
CASSQATAGPRAGANVLIF
>TRBD1|TRBJ2-3|TRBV23-1|NA
TGCGCCAGCAGTCAATCGACAGGGCCTCCGGAGGATACGCAGTATTTT
CASSQSTGPPEDTQYF
>NA|TRBJ1-5|TRBV7-2|many
TGTGCCAGCAGCTTAGACGAGGGCTTCGGCAATCAGCCCCAGCATTTT
CASSLDEGFGNQPQHF
>NA|TRBJ2-1|TRBV11-2|many
TGTGCCAGCAGCCCCAACAATGAGCAGTTCTTC
CASSPNNEQFF
>TRBD1|TRBJ2-5|TRBV7-9|NA
TGTGCCAGCAGCTTTAATCGGGACAGGGTAGAGACCCAGTACTTC
CASSFNRDRVETQYF
>NA|TRBJ2-7|TRBV29-1|many
TGCAGCGTTGAACCGGAGGCAGGGTCCTACGAGCAGTACTTC
CSVEPEAGSYEQYF